Each of the 20 T cell receptor beta chains below was sequenced from the same sample in a study of identifying expanded T cells in peripheral blood. Profiling relied on immunoSEQ multiplex PCR, and the TCRdb table lists in-frame clones only, not all of them. Of about 84,000 clones listed, approximately 84% are singletons. The sample taken for sequencing was blood. The receptors here all came from a person aged 18-70 years in good health.

This chain links TRBV18 with TRBJ2-1, with 12 bases lining up with TRBD1. Trimming took 0 bases from V and 8 from J; bases not matched to a gene: 11. This CDR3 comprises 18 residues. CDR1 KGHSH and CDR2 LQKENI come from the germline V gene. For the CDR3, the DNA is TGTGCCAGCTCACCACCCCGCGTGGGACAGGGGGCTTCTCATGAGCAGTTCTTC. Encoded protein: CASSPPRVGQGASHEQFF.

The genes are TRBV7-2 and TRBJ2-5; 10 nucleotides line up with TRBD1. The CDR3 sequence is 17 residues long. The germline gives CDR1 SGHTA, CDR2 FQGNSA. The V segment lost 2 bases and the J segment 4 bases; nucleotides outside the gene matches: 10. CDR3 sequence reads: CASSLSSGQGVGETQYF. The CDR3 DNA sequence: TGTGCCAGCAGCTTAAGTTCAGGACAGGGGGTGGGAGAGACCCAGTACTTC. Drawing the rest from reference TRBV7-2 and TRBJ2-5, the complete variable domain is GAGVSQSPSNKVTEKGKDVELRCDPISGHTALYWYRQSLGQGLEFLIYFQGNSAPDKSGLPSDRFSAERTGGSVSTLTIQRTQQEDSAVYLCASSLSSGQGVGETQYFGPGTRLLVL.

The CDR3 loop is CASSVATSSGGTADTQYF. The CDR3, as DNA: TGTGCCAGCAGCGTAGCTACATCGAGCGGGGGTACCGCAGATACGCAGTATTTT. V and J are TRBV9 and TRBJ2-3, with 8 bases matching TRBD2. The CDR3 runs 18 residues. CDR1 and CDR2 from the germline V gene are SGDLS and YYNGEE. Trimming cost V 0 bases and J 4 bases; bases outside gene matches: 13. The full variable domain, completed using reference TRBV9 and TRBJ2-3, is DSGVTQTPKHLITATGQRVTLRCSPRSGDLSVYWYQQSLDQGLQFLIQYYNGEERAKGNILERFSAQQFPDLHSELNLSSLELGDSALYFCASSVATSSGGTADTQYFGPGTRLTVL.

This chain links TRBV6-5 with TRBJ1-5; D is possibly TRBD1 (6 bases). Germline values: CDR1 MNHEY, CDR2 SVGAGI. V was shortened by 6 bases and J by 7 bases, with 13 bases between the two germline ends. CDR3 length: 13 amino acids. The chain's CDR3 is CASRRGSRQPQHF. DNA for the CDR3: TGTGCCAGCAGAAGGGGGTCGCGGCAGCCCCAGCATTTT.

This clone was recorded a few times. The V and J genes are TRBV18 and TRBJ2-3, with TRBD1 identical over 9 bases. The CDR3 runs to 19 residues. The germline gives CDR1 KGHSH, CDR2 LQKENI. The V segment lost 3 bases and the J segment 7 bases; nucleotides outside the gene matches: 20. The CDR3 loop is CASSPRGTIMGQGRNTQYF. The CDR3 DNA reads as TGTGCCAGCTCACCGCGGGGGACAATTATGGGACAGGGTCGGAATACGCAGTATTTT.

This chain uses TRBV11-2 with TRBJ1-1, with D hard to call. CDR1 and CDR2 (germline): SGHAT, FQNNGV. The CDR3 runs to 13 residues. Trimming left V 1 base short and J 5 bases short, with 8 bases between. In nucleotides, the CDR3 is TGTGCCAGCAGCTTAGGACCCCTTACTGAAGCTTTCTTT. Amino acid sequence: CASSLGPLTEAFF.

V gene TRBV29-1 combines with J gene TRBJ1-3; D gene unclear. Trimming took 6 bases from V and 0 from J, leaving 12 bases between them. CDR1 and CDR2 from the germline V gene are SQVTM and ANQGSEA. This CDR3 has 14 amino acids. CDR3 residues: CSVGRTDSGNTIYF. The CDR3 DNA is TGCAGCGTCGGACGGACTGACTCTGGAAACACCATATATTTT.

The genes are TRBV4-1 and TRBJ1-1; D unclear. CDR1 is MGHRA and CDR2 is YSYEKL in the germline V gene. The CDR3 totals 13 residues. V was pared by 1 base and J by 7 bases, with 10 bases between. CDR3 protein: CASSQGWSFEAFF. CDR3 DNA: TGCGCCAGCAGCCAAGGGTGGTCGTTTGAAGCTTTCTTT.

This clone was recorded only once. V is TRBV5-1 and J is TRBJ1-2, with D unclear. V was cut by 0 bases and J by 7 bases, with 10 bases left in between. The CDR3 runs 13 residues. Germline V lookup: CDR1 SGHRS, CDR2 YFSETQ. The CDR3 sequence: CASSLEFRSGYTF. The CDR3 DNA sequence: TGCGCCAGCAGCTTGGAATTCCGGAGTGGCTACACCTTC. The complete variable domain, with remaining parts taken from reference TRBV5-1 and TRBJ1-2, reads KAGVTQTPRYLIKTRGQQVTLSCSPISGHRSVSWYQQTPGQGLQFLFEYFSETQRNKGNFPGRFSGRQFSNSRSEMNVSTLELGDSALYLCASSLEFRSGYTFGSGTRLTVV.

The CDR3 loop reads CASSDGQGRSQPQHF. The DNA for the CDR3 is TGTGCCAGCAGTGATGGACAGGGAAGGAGTCAGCCCCAGCATTTT. The rearrangement links TRBV6-1 to TRBJ1-5; TRBD1 agrees at 8 bases. CDR3 length: 15 residues. J gave up 6 bases and V 3 bases, and 7 bases lay outside the gene matches. Per germline, CDR1 MNHNS and CDR2 SASEGT.

V usage is TRBV9 and J usage is TRBJ1-1, with 7 bases fitting TRBD1. This CDR3 comprises 14 residues. The germline V gene encodes CDR1 SGDLS and CDR2 YYNGEE. With 0 bases clipped from V and 3 bases from J, the junction kept 2 bases outside the gene matches. The CDR3 sequence: CASSVVGTDTEAFF. The CDR3 DNA follows: TGTGCCAGCAGCGTAGTGGGGACAGACACTGAAGCTTTCTTT.

V usage is TRBV28 and J usage is TRBJ1-4, with D possibly matching TRBD1 (5 bases). This CDR3 contains 14 residues. Germline loops: CDR1 MDHEN, CDR2 SYDVKM. Trimming shortened V by 6 bases and J by 3 bases, and 11 bases separated the two germline ends. The CDR3 reads CASRYGTPNEKLFF. The CDR3 DNA sequence: TGTGCCAGCAGATACGGGACCCCTAATGAAAAACTGTTTTTT. The whole variable domain, filled in from reference TRBV28 and TRBJ1-4, reads DVKVTQSSRYLVKRTGEKVFLECVQDMDHENMFWYRQDPGLGLRLIYFSYDVKMKEKGDIPEGYSVSREKKERFSLILESASTNQTSMYLCASRYGTPNEKLFFGSGTQLSVL.

The CDR3 protein is CASSVGAIFRSDTQYF. CDR3 bases: TGTGCCAGCAGCGTAGGGGCGATCTTCCGGTCGGATACGCAGTATTTT. The V call is TRBV9, the J call TRBJ2-3; D is uncertain. CDR1 and CDR2 from the germline V gene are SGDLS and YYNGEE. The CDR3 contains 16 residues. The V end was cut by 0 bases, the J end by 6 bases, with 17 bases between.

The chain has TRBV7-2 and TRBJ1-1; 8 bases map to TRBD1. V was pared by 5 bases and J by 9 bases, with 8 bases of the junction left unmatched. This CDR3 has 13 amino acids. Per the germline V gene, CDR1 is SGHTA and CDR2 is FQGNSA. The CDR3 DNA is TGTGCCAGCAGCCCCCGGGACAGGCTGAAAGCTTTCTTT. Translated: CASSPRDRLKAFF.

This rearrangement joins TRBV19 to TRBJ1-1; 7 positions match TRBD1. The CDR3 length is 16 residues. Germline V gene lookup returns CDR1 LNHDA and CDR2 SQIVND (reference sequence). V shed 6 bases, J shed 1 base, and the junction held 11 bases outside the gene matches. The CDR3 DNA is TGTGCCAGTAGAGACCCAGCCGGGACAGAGAACACTGAAGCTTTCTTT. As protein: CASRDPAGTENTEAFF.

The rearrangement links TRBV5-1 to TRBJ1-1, with TRBD1 as a possible D gene (5 bases). Germline V gene sequence: CDR1 SGHRS, CDR2 YFSETQ. V lost 10 bases and J 1 base, leaving 14 bases between the germline ends. This CDR3 has 13 residues. The CDR3 sequence is CACKDGTNTEAFF. In DNA form, the CDR3 reads TGCGCCTGCAAGGACGGGACGAACACTGAAGCTTTCTTT. Variable domain in full (rest from reference TRBV5-1 and TRBJ1-1): KAGVTQTPRYLIKTRGQQVTLSCSPISGHRSVSWYQQTPGQGLQFLFEYFSETQRNKGNFPGRFSGRQFSNSRSEMNVSTLELGDSALYLCACKDGTNTEAFFGQGTRLTVV.

V is TRBV6-5 and J is TRBJ2-7, with 9 bases matching TRBD1. Losses at the gene ends were 7 bases for V and 4 bases for J; bases not matched to a gene: 11. Per the germline V gene, CDR1 is MNHEY and CDR2 is SVGAGI. The CDR3 sequence is 15 residues long. CDR3 region: CASKPYRDREYEQYF. DNA for the CDR3: TGTGCCAGCAAGCCATACCGGGACAGGGAGTACGAGCAGTACTTC.

This chain joins TRBV4-3 and TRBJ2-3; 9 positions agree with TRBD1. CDR1 is LGHNA and CDR2 is YSLEER in the germline V gene. The CDR3 has 19 amino acids. Germline trimming cut 6 bases from V and 4 bases from J; bases unmatched to any gene: 20. CDR3 amino acids: CASRGAIIQPTGGSDTQYF. The CDR3, as DNA: TGCGCCAGCAGGGGAGCAATAATTCAACCGACAGGGGGATCAGATACGCAGTATTTT.

The chain combines TRBV30 with TRBJ2-7; 7 bases agree with TRBD1. V was pared by 2 bases and J by 1 base, with 11 bases of the junction left unmatched. The CDR3 covers 16 residues. Germline-derived CDR1 and CDR2 are GTSNPN and SVGIG (reference sequence). The CDR3 DNA follows: TGTGCCTGGAGTTCTTATTCGGGACAGCGATCCTACGAGCAGTACTTC. Its protein is CAWSSYSGQRSYEQYF.

The J gene is TRBJ1-6, the V gene TRBV15; TRBD1 might be the D (5 bases). The germline V and J ends were trimmed by 3 bases and 1 base, with 13 bases remaining between them. The germline CDR1 and CDR2 sequences are LNHNV and YYDKDF (reference sequence). The CDR3 is 17 residues long. The CDR3 region is CATSSTPRVSYNSPLHF. Here the CDR3 DNA reads TGTGCCACCAGCAGCACTCCCAGGGTATCCTATAATTCACCCCTCCACTTT.